Following are 26 T cell receptor beta chains from one sample sequenced in a study of T-cell memory formation after mild COVID-19. TCRdb recomputed calls from the 5' RACE reads with MiXCR, one row per CDR3 protein. Of about 430,000 distinct CDR3 sequences in the sample, roughly 26% were seen once. Input material: PBMCs or a T cell subset sorted from them (not recorded which). The receptor source for this set is an adult woman who had mild COVID-19 (a few samples of this study predate the infection). Cell type and time point are not known.

This clonotype has a handful of counts. The DNA for the CDR3 is TGTGCCAGCAGCCAATCTCCAGGGCGAGAGACCCAGTACTTC. It encodes CASSQSPGRETQYF. The rearrangement uses TRBV3-1 and TRBJ2-5; perhaps TRBD1 as D (5 bases). The CDR3 totals 14 residues. V was trimmed by 2 bases and J by 4 bases, leaving 11 bases between them. The germline V gene encodes CDR1 LGHDT and CDR2 YNNKEL (reference sequence).

The chain combines TRBV27 with TRBJ2-1, with 11 nucleotides matching TRBD2. The germline CDR1 and CDR2 sequences are MNHEY and SMNVEV (reference sequence). The V and J ends lost 6 bases and 0 bases, in that order; junction bases with no gene match: 16. This CDR3 comprises 20 residues. CDR3 protein: CASRRGRGLAGGSSYNEQFF. The CDR3 bases are TGTGCCAGCAGGCGGGGGCGAGGGCTAGCGGGAGGAAGCTCCTACAATGAGCAGTTCTTC.

CDR3 sequence reads: CASTKDRLNTEAFF. The CDR3 DNA reads as TGTGCCAGCACTAAAGACAGGCTGAACACTGAAGCTTTCTTT. The rearrangement links TRBV7-8 to TRBJ1-1; possibly TRBD1 for D (6 bases). V dropped 7 bases and J dropped 0 bases, with 12 bases sitting between them. CDR1 is SGHVS, CDR2 FQNEAQ, per germline. The CDR3 contains 14 residues.

This clonotype has just a few counts. The V gene is TRBV5-1, the J gene TRBJ1-1; D perhaps matches TRBD1 (6 bases). There are 15 residues in the CDR3. The germline V gene encodes CDR1 SGHRS and CDR2 YFSETQ. Trimming shortened V by 2 bases and J by 5 bases, and 16 bases separated the two germline ends. The CDR3 reads CASSFLRGQGTEAFF. The CDR3 DNA sequence: TGCGCCAGCAGCTTCCTCCGGGGGCAGGGGACTGAAGCTTTCTTT.

In this sample, this clonotype turned up a few times. The chain uses TRBV12-3 or TRBV12-4 and TRBJ1-1; 9 nucleotides line up with TRBD1. V gave up 7 bases and J gave up 6 bases; unmatched junction bases: 6. This CDR3 contains 13 residues. The CDR3 region is CASILQGAAEAFF. The DNA for the CDR3 is TGTGCCAGCATCTTACAGGGGGCGGCTGAAGCTTTCTTT.

This clonotype was counted only a few times. The chain recombines TRBV7-9 with TRBJ1-6; D not certain. Germline values: CDR1 SEHNR, CDR2 FQNEAQ (reference sequence). Trimming pared 1 base from V and 8 bases from J, leaving 12 bases between. The CDR3 totals 15 residues. The CDR3 nucleotides read TGTGCCAGCAGCTTAGGAGGCGGGTCGTATTCACCCCTCCACTTT. It encodes CASSLGGGSYSPLHF.

This clonotype was counted between two and nine times. The chain has TRBV7-2 and TRBJ2-3; 8 bases are shared with TRBD2. V gave up 5 bases and J gave up 0 bases; unmatched junction bases: 4. CDR3 length equals 15 residues. Germline CDR1 reads SGHTA; CDR2 reads FQGNSA. The CDR3 sequence: CASSISGTSTDTQYF. The CDR3 DNA reads TGTGCCAGCAGCATTAGCGGGACTAGCACAGATACGCAGTATTTT.

V usage is TRBV7-9 and J usage is TRBJ2-7; the D gene is possibly TRBD1 (6 bases). The CDR3 runs to 12 residues. Germline CDR1 is SEHNR and CDR2 is FQNEAQ (reference sequence). V was cut by 1 base and J by 10 bases, with 11 bases left in between. This CDR3 reads CASSLVMDRQYF. DNA of the CDR3: TGTGCCAGCAGCTTAGTGATGGACAGACAGTACTTC.

The chain is built from TRBV6-1 and TRBJ2-3, with D maybe TRBD2 (6 bases). Germline lookup yields CDR1 MNHNS and CDR2 SASEGT. V was shortened by 3 bases and J by 7 bases, with 17 bases between the two germline ends. This CDR3 is built from 15 residues. CDR3 in DNA: TGTGCCAGCAGTGAGCCCGGGGGTCCCAAACATACGCAGTATTTT. Protein product: CASSEPGGPKHTQYF.

This clonotype was found a few times. The genes are TRBV20-1 and TRBJ2-7; TRBD2 aligns across 8 bases. Trimming cost V 5 bases and J 4 bases; bases outside gene matches: 7. There are 13 residues in the CDR3. In germline, CDR1 is DFQATT, CDR2 SNEGSKA (reference sequence). The CDR3 bases are TGCAGTGCTGTCCCCGGGGGGGATTACGAGCAGTACTTC. Protein: CSAVPGGDYEQYF.

This clonotype has ten or more counts. The V and J genes are TRBV20-1 and TRBJ1-1, with 7 positions matching TRBD1. The CDR3 runs to 14 residues. J was trimmed by 1 base and V by 6 bases; bases with no gene match: 8. Germline CDR1 reads DFQATT; CDR2 reads SNEGSKA (reference sequence). CDR3 DNA: TGCAGTGCCCGAGGGGGCGGCGGGAACACTGAAGCTTTCTTT. Protein product: CSARGGGGNTEAFF.

This clonotype was seen a handful of times. J is TRBJ2-2 and V is TRBV6-2 or TRBV6-3; D gene uncertain. This CDR3 is 14 amino acids long. Germline assignment: CDR1 MNHEY and CDR2 SVGEGT. V lost 2 bases, J lost 5 bases, and 9 bases lay in between. In DNA form, the CDR3 reads TGTGCCAGCAGTTACAGGACGCTAACCGGGGAGCTGTTTTTT. The encoded protein is CASSYRTLTGELFF.

The chain recombines TRBV6-6 with TRBJ2-7; 10 nucleotides align to TRBD2. Unmatched junction bases numbered 2, after V lost 6 bases and J lost 3 bases. This CDR3 is 13 amino acids long. Germline V CDR1 and CDR2: MNHNY, SVGAGI (reference sequence). The CDR3 spells CASRASGSYEQYF. DNA for the CDR3: TGTGCCAGCAGAGCTAGCGGGAGCTACGAGCAGTACTTC.

V and J are TRBV9 and TRBJ2-2; D perhaps matches TRBD2 (5 bases). The CDR3 is made up of 16 amino acids. V lost 4 bases and J 7 bases, leaving 20 bases between the germline ends. Germline assignment: CDR1 SGDLS and CDR2 YYNGEE. Here the CDR3 reads CASSHRESPLSGELFF. CDR3 coding DNA: TGTGCCAGCAGCCATCGGGAAAGCCCCTTGAGCGGGGAGCTGTTTTTT.

This chain connects TRBV5-1 to TRBJ2-7; the D gene is possibly TRBD1 (6 bases). V lost 0 bases to trimming and J lost 6 bases, with 13 bases between them. Germline V gene sequence: CDR1 SGHRS, CDR2 YFSETQ. The CDR3 is 14 residues long. In DNA form, the CDR3 reads TGCGCCAGCAGCTTGGGCAGGGGTTTAGGCGAGCAGTACTTC. This gives the protein CASSLGRGLGEQYF.

V and J are TRBV24-1 and TRBJ2-1; TRBD2 aligns across 10 bases. This CDR3 contains 16 residues. V was clipped by 4 bases and J by 0 bases; unmatched bases: 2. Germline V lookup: CDR1 KGHDR, CDR2 SFDVKD. The CDR3 region is CATSDRTSGSYNEQFF. The CDR3 coding sequence is TGTGCCACCAGTGACAGGACTAGCGGCTCCTACAATGAGCAGTTCTTC.

This chain links TRBV27 with TRBJ2-3; weak D call: TRBD1 (6 bases). Trimming shortened V by 5 bases and J by 3 bases, and 12 bases separated the two germline ends. The CDR3 sequence is 14 residues long. The V gene's germline CDR1 is MNHEY and CDR2 SMNVEV (reference sequence). CDR3 loop: CASSGRTVTDTQYF. CDR3 nucleotide sequence: TGTGCCAGCAGTGGCAGGACAGTAACAGATACGCAGTATTTT.

This clonotype appeared a few times. V is TRBV12-3 or TRBV12-4 and J is TRBJ1-3; no firm D call. Trimming took off 3 bases at V and 7 bases at J, with 4 bases between the two ends. This CDR3 has 11 residues. The chain's CDR3 is CASSLTNTIYF. DNA of the CDR3: TGTGCCAGCAGTTTGACGAACACCATATATTTT.

This chain connects TRBV6-6 to TRBJ2-7; TRBD2 matches at 8 bases. The CDR3 contains 17 residues. V lost 2 bases, J lost 0 bases, and 9 bases stayed unmatched. Looked up from germline, CDR1 is MNHNY and CDR2 is SVGAGI (reference sequence). The CDR3 loop is CASSYRGGSGNSYEQYF. CDR3 coding DNA: TGTGCCAGCAGTTACAGGGGGGGTAGCGGGAACTCCTACGAGCAGTACTTC.

This clonotype was seen only a few times. The chain recombines TRBV7-9 with TRBJ2-1; TRBD2 might be the D (5 bases). V lost 9 bases and J 1 base, leaving 16 bases between the germline ends. The CDR3 length is 15 residues. The germline CDR1 and CDR2 sequences are SEHNR and FQNEAQ (reference sequence). The CDR3 reads CASTPTGESYNEQFF. In DNA, the CDR3 is TGTGCCAGTACCCCCACCGGGGAATCCTACAATGAGCAGTTCTTC. The variable domain in full, with the rest retrieved from reference TRBV7-9 and TRBJ2-1, is DTGVSQNPRHKITKRGQNVTFRCDPISEHNRLYWYRQTLGQGPEFLTYFQNEAQLEKSRLLSDRFSAERPKGSFSTLEIQRTEQGDSAMYLCASTPTGESYNEQFFGPGTRLTVL.

V usage is TRBV18 and J usage is TRBJ2-5, with a tentative D call TRBD2 (5 bases). This CDR3 contains 14 residues. CDR1 is KGHSH, CDR2 LQKENI, per germline. V was pared by 5 bases and J by 2 bases, with 12 bases between. Here the CDR3 DNA reads TGTGCCAGCTCAGTATCGACGGGACAAGAGACCCAGTACTTC. Translated, it gives CASSVSTGQETQYF.

The V and J genes are TRBV5-4 and TRBJ2-1, with D possibly called TRBD1 or TRBD2 (5 bases each). The V end was cut by 2 bases, the J end by 5 bases, with 11 bases between. Germline V gene sequence: CDR1 SGHNT, CDR2 YYREEE (reference sequence). This CDR3 region has 14 residues. The CDR3 nucleotides are TGTGCCAGCAGCTTCCGGGACGGAAACAATGAGCAGTTCTTC. Its translation: CASSFRDGNNEQFF. The whole variable domain, filled in from reference TRBV5-4 and TRBJ2-1, reads ETGVTQSPTHLIKTRGQQVTLRCSSQSGHNTVSWYQQALGQGPQFIFQYYREEENGRGNFPPRFSGLQFPNYSSELNVNALELDDSALYLCASSFRDGNNEQFFGPGTRLTVL.

The genes are TRBV20-1 and TRBJ2-4; tentatively, D is TRBD1 (6 bases). Germline CDR1 DFQATT, CDR2 SNEGSKA (reference sequence). Trimming took off 5 bases at V and 2 bases at J, with 19 bases between the two ends. CDR3 length: 16 residues. Here the CDR3 reads CSAPIRQVLTKNIQYF. In nucleotides, the CDR3 is TGCAGTGCTCCGATAAGACAGGTCTTAACCAAAAACATTCAGTACTTC.

This chain connects TRBV5-4 to TRBJ2-6; TRBD1 is a possible D gene (5 bases). This CDR3 is built from 14 residues. Trimming pared 4 bases from V and 1 base from J, leaving 6 bases between. The germline V gene has CDR1 SGHNT and CDR2 YYREEE (reference sequence). The CDR3 spells CASSNRSGANVLTF. DNA of the CDR3: TGTGCCAGCAGCAACAGGTCTGGGGCCAACGTCCTGACTTTC.

This clonotype showed up just a few times. The V call is TRBV6-5, the J call TRBJ1-1, with D perhaps matching TRBD1 (6 bases). Germline CDR1 and CDR2: MNHEY and SVGAGI. The CDR3 is 14 residues long. V lost 5 bases and J 4 bases, leaving 14 bases between the germline ends. CDR3 protein: CASSRTVYGTEAFF. For the CDR3, the DNA is TGTGCCAGCAGTAGGACAGTATATGGCACTGAAGCTTTCTTT.

This clonotype was counted a few times. The V gene is TRBV20-1, the J gene TRBJ2-1; D call uncertain. Trimming took 3 bases from V and 2 from J, leaving 11 bases between them. Germline V gene lookup returns CDR1 DFQATT and CDR2 SNEGSKA (reference sequence). The CDR3 runs to 14 residues. The CDR3 region has the DNA TGCAGTGCTAGGCAGCGAGCCGCCTACAATGAGCAGTTCTTC. Its protein product is CSARQRAAYNEQFF.